These T cell receptor beta chains were read from a single sample in a study of T cells after yellow fever vaccination. TCRdb independently ran MiXCR on the 5' RACE reads; one entry per CDR3 protein. The table shows under 250,000 distinct CDR3 sequences, with around 3.1% occurring only once. This material consisted of CD4+ T cells sorted from PBMCs, taken 10 days after the yellow fever booster vaccination. The receptors originated from a man aged 18 to 30 who received the YFV17D yellow fever vaccine. Both conserved end residues are trimmed from each CDR3.

V	length	CDR3
TRBV5-1	13	ASSVRDSADEKLF
TRBV3-1	13	ASSPGSSSYNEQF
TRBV19	12	ASSGTGFPDTQY
TRBV5-1	12	ASSMGQGAEKLF
TRBV6-8	13	ASSSGTGENTEAF
TRBV5-1	13	ASRVVGDPQETQY
TRBV4-1	15	ASSVGRTRGHGETQY
TRBV12-3/TRBV12-4	13	ASSKDRRVNQPQH
TRBV12-3/TRBV12-4	11	ASSSLAGGSGF
TRBV5-1	14	ASSLDGTSGYNEQF
TRBV5-1	12	ASSPQSLANEQF
TRBV7-9	13	ASLAGDPSYNEQF
TRBV19	14	ASKRSGGAFNYGYT
TRBV5-5	12	ASKIIDRESEAF
TRBV6-2/TRBV6-3	10	ASSEKYNEQF
TRBV20-1	11	SASRRTNYGYT
TRBV4-2	14	ASSPRTGPVNTEAF
TRBV7-2	12	ASSRLGPYNEQF
TRBV7-9	11	ASSIGLAETQY
TRBV5-4	13	ASSFDPMPTYEQY
TRBV20-1	9	SATSAGGQF
TRBV18	15	ASSPPRDSQRDTEAF
TRBV9	12	ASSVADGSNEQF
TRBV11-1	13	ASSLSDRDTGELF
TRBV7-2	12	ASSSLGQGTEAF
TRBV4-2	13	ASSPRGEDTGELF
TRBV10-3	14	AISEWIAGGPYEQF
TRBV25-1	12	ASSEPGSLNTIY
TRBV5-1	17	ASSPRRQRDRGYTDTQY
TRBV7-2	12	ASSFRSLVDTIY
TRBV7-3	11	ASSPSEPGELF
TRBV4-1	13	ASSLPGQGAGEQF
TRBV6-1	12	ASSAGLAEETQY
TRBV12-3/TRBV12-4	13	ASSPAGGGTGELF
TRBV10-3	10	AISETQGEAF
TRBV12-3/TRBV12-4	12	ASSLTGQGDGYT
TRBV28	12	ASSFSHRNTEAF
TRBV20-1	11	SAIGPGGETQY
TRBV10-3	14	ATKRHDYATNEKLF
TRBV4-3	12	ASSQDWGRPPLH
TRBV5-1	13	ASSRTPQEADTQY